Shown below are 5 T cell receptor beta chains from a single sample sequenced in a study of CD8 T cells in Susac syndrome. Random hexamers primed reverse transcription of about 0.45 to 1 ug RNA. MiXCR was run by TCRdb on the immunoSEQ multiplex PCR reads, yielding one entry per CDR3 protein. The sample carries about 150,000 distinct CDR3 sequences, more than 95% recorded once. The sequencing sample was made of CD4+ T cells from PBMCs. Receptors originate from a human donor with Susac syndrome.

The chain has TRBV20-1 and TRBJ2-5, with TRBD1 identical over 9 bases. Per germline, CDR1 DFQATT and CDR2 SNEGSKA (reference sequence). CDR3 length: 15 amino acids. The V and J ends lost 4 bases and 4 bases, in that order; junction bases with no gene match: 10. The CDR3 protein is CSAINRGHLGETQYF. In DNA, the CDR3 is TGCAGTGCTATAAACAGGGGGCACTTAGGAGAGACCCAGTACTTC.

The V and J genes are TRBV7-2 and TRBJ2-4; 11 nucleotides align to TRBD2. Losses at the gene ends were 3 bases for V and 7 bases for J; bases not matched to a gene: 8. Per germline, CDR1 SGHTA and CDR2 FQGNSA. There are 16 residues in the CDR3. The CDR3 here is CASSLEATSGMNIQYF. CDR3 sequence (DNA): TGTGCCAGCAGCTTGGAGGCGACTAGCGGGATGAACATTCAGTACTTC.

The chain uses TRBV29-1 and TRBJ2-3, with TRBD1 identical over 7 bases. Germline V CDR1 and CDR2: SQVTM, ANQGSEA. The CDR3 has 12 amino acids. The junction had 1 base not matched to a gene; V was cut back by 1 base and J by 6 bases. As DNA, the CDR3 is TGCAGCGTTGAAGCGGGACAGGATACGCAGTATTTT. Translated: CSVEAGQDTQYF.

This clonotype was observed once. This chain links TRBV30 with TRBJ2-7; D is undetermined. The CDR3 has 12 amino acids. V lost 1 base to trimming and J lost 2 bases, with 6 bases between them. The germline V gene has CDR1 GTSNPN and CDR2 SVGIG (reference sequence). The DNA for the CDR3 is TGTGCCTGGAGTGGCCGAGCCTACGAGCAGTACTTC. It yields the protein CAWSGRAYEQYF. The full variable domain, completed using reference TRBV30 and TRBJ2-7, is SQTIHQWPATLVQPVGSPLSLECTVEGTSNPNLYWYRQAAGRGLQLLFYSVGIGQISSEVPQNLSASRPQDRQFILSSKKLLLSDSGFYLCAWSGRAYEQYFGPGTRLTVT.

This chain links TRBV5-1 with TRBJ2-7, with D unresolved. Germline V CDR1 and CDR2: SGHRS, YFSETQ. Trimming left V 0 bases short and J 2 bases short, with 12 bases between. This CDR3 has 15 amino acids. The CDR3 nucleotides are TGCGCCAGCAGCTTGGCCCCGGAACAGCCCTACGAGCAGTACTTC. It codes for CASSLAPEQPYEQYF.